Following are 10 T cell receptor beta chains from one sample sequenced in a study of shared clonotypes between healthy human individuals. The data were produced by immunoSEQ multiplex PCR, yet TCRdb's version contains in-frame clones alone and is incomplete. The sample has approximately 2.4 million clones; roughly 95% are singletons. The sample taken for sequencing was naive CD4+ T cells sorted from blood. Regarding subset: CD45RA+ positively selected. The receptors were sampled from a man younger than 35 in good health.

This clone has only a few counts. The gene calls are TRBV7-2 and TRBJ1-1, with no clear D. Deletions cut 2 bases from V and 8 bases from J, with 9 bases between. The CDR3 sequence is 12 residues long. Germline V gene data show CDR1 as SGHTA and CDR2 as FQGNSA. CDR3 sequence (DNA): TGTGCCAGCAGCTTAACGGGGTTAGAAGCTTTCTTT. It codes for CASSLTGLEAFF.

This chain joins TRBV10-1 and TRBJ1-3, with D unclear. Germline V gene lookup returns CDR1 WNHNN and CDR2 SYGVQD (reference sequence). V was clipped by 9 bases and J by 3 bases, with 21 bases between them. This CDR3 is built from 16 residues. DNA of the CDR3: TGCGCCAGGACAATTGGTTTTAGGGTTGGTGGAAACACCATATATTTT. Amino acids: CARTIGFRVGGNTIYF.

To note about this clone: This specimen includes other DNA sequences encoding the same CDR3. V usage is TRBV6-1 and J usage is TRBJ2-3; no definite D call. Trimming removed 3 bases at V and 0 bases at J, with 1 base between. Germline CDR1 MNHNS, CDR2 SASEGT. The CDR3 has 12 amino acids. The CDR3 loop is CASSDSTDTQYF. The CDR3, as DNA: TGTGCCAGCAGTGATAGCACAGATACGCAGTATTTT.

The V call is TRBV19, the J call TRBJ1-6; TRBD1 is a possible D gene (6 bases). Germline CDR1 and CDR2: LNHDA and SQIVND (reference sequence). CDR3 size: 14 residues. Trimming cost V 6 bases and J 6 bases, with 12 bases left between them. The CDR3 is CASSETGVNSPLHF. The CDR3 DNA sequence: TGTGCCAGTAGCGAGACAGGAGTTAATTCACCCCTCCACTTT. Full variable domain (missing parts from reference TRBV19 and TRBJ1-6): DGGITQSPKYLFRKEGQNVTLSCEQNLNHDAMYWYRQDPGQGLRLIYYSQIVNDFQKGDIAEGYSVSREKKESFPLTVTSAQKNPTAFYLCASSETGVNSPLHFGNGTRLTVT.

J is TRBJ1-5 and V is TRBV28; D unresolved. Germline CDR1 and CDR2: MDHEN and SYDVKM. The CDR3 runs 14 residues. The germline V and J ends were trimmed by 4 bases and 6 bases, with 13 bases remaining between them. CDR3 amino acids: CASSYGGRGQPQHF. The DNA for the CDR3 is TGTGCCAGCAGTTATGGCGGCCGGGGTCAGCCCCAGCATTTT.

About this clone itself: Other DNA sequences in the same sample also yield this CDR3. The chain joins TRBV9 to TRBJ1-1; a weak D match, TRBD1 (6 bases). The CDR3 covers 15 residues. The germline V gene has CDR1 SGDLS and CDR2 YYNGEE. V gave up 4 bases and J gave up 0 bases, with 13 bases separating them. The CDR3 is CASSPRTDLNTEAFF. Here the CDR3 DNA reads TGTGCCAGCAGCCCTCGGACAGACTTGAACACTGAAGCTTTCTTT.

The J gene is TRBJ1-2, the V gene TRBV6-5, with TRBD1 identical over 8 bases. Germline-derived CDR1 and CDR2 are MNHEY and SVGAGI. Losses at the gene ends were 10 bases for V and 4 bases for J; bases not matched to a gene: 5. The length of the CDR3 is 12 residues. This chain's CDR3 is CATQDRAYGYTF. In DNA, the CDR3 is TGTGCCACCCAGGACAGGGCCTATGGCTACACCTTC.

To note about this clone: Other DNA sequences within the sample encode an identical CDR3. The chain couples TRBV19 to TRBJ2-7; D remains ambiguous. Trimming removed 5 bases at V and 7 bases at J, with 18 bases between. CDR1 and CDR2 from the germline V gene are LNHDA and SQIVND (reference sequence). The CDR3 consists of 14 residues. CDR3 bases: TGTGCCAGTAGTCCGCCCGGCCGAGGAAGTGAGCAGTACTTC. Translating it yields CASSPPGRGSEQYF.

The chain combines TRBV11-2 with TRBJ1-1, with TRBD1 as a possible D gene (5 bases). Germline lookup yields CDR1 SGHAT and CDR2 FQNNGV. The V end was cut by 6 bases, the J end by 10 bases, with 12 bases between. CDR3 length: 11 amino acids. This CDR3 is CASSFRDGAFF. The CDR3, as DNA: TGTGCCAGCAGTTTCCGGGACGGAGCTTTCTTT.

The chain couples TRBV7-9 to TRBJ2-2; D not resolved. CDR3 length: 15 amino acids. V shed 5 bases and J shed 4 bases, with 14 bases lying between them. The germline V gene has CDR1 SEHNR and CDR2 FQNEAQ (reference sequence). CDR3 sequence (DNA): TGTGCCAGCAGCCCGCCAACTCCGGTCACCGGGGAGCTGTTTTTT. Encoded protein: CASSPPTPVTGELFF.